What follows are 13 T cell receptor beta chains derived from one specimen sequenced in a study of immune cell composition in non-small cell lung cancer (dated by TCRdb to about 2017). The library was obtained by the immunoSEQ multiplex PCR assay. The source is immuneACCESS, and TCRdb retained only in-frame sequences with V and J called. Part of the clones is not carried over; for the studies checked, unresolved V genes explain less than half of this, and the remainder is unexplained. The sample table lists about 9,100 clones, 60% to 80% of them with a count of one. The biggest ten clones account for more than 7% of the sample. Sequenced material: lung tumor tissue. The receptor set was obtained from a human donor with non-small cell lung cancer.

This clone is categorized as large. This rearrangement joins TRBV6-4 to TRBJ2-2; D call uncertain. The CDR3 extends over 13 amino acids. V was clipped by 2 bases and J by 2 bases, with 3 bases between them. CDR1 MRHNA and CDR2 SNTAGT come from the germline V gene. CDR3 in amino acids: CASSDINTGELFF. DNA for the CDR3: TGTGCCAGCAGTGACATTAACACCGGGGAGCTGTTTTTT.

This clone appeared once. The chain has TRBV4-1 and TRBJ2-1; 12 bases line up with TRBD2. V shed 3 bases and J 9 bases; nucleotides not matched to a gene: 18. CDR3 size: 19 residues. Germline CDR1 reads MGHRA; CDR2 reads YSYEKL. The CDR3 coding sequence is TGCGCCAGCAGCCAGGAGGGACTAGCGGGCCTAGGGCCAGGCGGTGAGCAGTTCTTC. Translation: CASSQEGLAGLGPGGEQFF.

This chain connects TRBV4-2 to TRBJ2-3; D is undetermined. The ends were cut back, 0 bases at V and 0 bases at J, with 4 bases in the middle. This CDR3 region has 14 residues. Germline CDR1 and CDR2: LGHNA and YNFKEQ. CDR3 residues: CASSQDSSTDTQYF. In nucleotides, the CDR3 is TGTGCCAGCAGCCAAGACTCTAGCACAGATACGCAGTATTTT.

The V gene is TRBV2, the J gene TRBJ1-1; D might be TRBD1 (5 bases). V was cut by 4 bases and J by 7 bases, with 7 bases left in between. CDR1 SNHLY and CDR2 FYNNEI come from the germline V gene. The CDR3 consists of 11 residues. As DNA, the CDR3 is TGTGCCAGCAGTGGGGACCTTGAAGCTTTCTTT. It yields the protein CASSGDLEAFF. The full variable domain, in which reference TRBV2 and TRBJ1-1 provide the parts outside the CDR3, is EPEVTQTPSHQVTQMGQEVILRCVPISNHLYFYWYRQILGQKVEFLVSFYNNEISEKSEIFDDQFSVERPDGSNFTLKIRSTKLEDSAMYFCASSGDLEAFFGQGTRLTVV.

This clone was recorded a few times. The chain uses TRBV7-6 and TRBJ1-3; no clear D. The V end lost 3 bases, the J end lost 0 bases, and 3 bases lay between the germline ends. This CDR3 is 13 amino acids long. Looked up from germline, CDR1 is SGHVS and CDR2 is FNYEAQ. DNA of the CDR3: TGTGCCAGCAGCTTGGGCTCTGGAAACACCATATATTTT. Translation: CASSLGSGNTIYF.

This clone was seen only a few times. The chain couples TRBV4-1 to TRBJ1-5; 7 bases are shared with TRBD1. V shed 1 base, J shed 5 bases, and the junction held 8 bases outside the gene matches. Looked up from germline, CDR1 is MGHRA and CDR2 is YSYEKL. CDR3 size: 16 residues. The CDR3 DNA reads as TGCGCCAGCAGCCAAGTTTTTCTGACAGGGCATCAGCCCCAGCATTTT. It translates to CASSQVFLTGHQPQHF.

This chain's CDR3 is CASSLYPALVGGPEQYF. CDR3 coding DNA: TGTGCCAGCAGCTTATATCCGGCGCTCGTGGGGGGTCCCGAGCAGTACTTC. This chain uses TRBV7-9 with TRBJ2-7; TRBD2 is a possible D gene (6 bases). Trimming took 2 bases from V and 6 from J, leaving 23 bases between them. The germline gives CDR1 SEHNR, CDR2 FQNEAQ (reference sequence). This CDR3 comprises 17 residues.

This clone came up once. V is TRBV27 and J is TRBJ2-7; no firm D call. V lost 2 bases to trimming and J lost 0 bases, with 8 bases between them. Looked up from germline, CDR1 is MNHEY and CDR2 is SMNVEV (reference sequence). This CDR3 comprises 14 residues. The CDR3 here is CASSLGPTSYEQYF. CDR3 DNA sequence: TGTGCCAGCAGTTTAGGGCCTACCTCCTACGAGCAGTACTTC.

The rearrangement joins TRBV19 to TRBJ2-7, with 11 nucleotides matching TRBD1. J gave up 0 bases and V 5 bases, and 3 bases lay outside the gene matches. The CDR3 contains 15 residues. Germline loops: CDR1 LNHDA, CDR2 SQIVND (reference sequence). CDR3 sequence reads: CASSGDRGSSYEQYF. As DNA, the CDR3 is TGTGCCAGTAGTGGGGACAGGGGGAGCTCCTACGAGCAGTACTTC.

The CDR3 DNA follows: TGTGCCAGCAGCTTTTTCACCGGACAGGGGATCACAGATACGCAGTATTTT. This gives the protein CASSFFTGQGITDTQYF. The genes are TRBV5-5 and TRBJ2-3; 9 nucleotides match TRBD1. The CDR3 contains 17 residues. The germline V gene has CDR1 SGHKS and CDR2 YYEKEE (reference sequence). V lost 2 bases to trimming and J lost 2 bases; unmatched junction nucleotides: 9.

The chain combines TRBV11-2 with TRBJ1-2; D might be TRBD1 (5 bases). The length of the CDR3 is 17 residues. Trimming stripped 5 bases from V and 2 bases from J, with 21 bases between. Germline V CDR1 and CDR2: SGHAT, FQNNGV. CDR3 coding DNA: TGTGCCAGCAGCGATCCCGGGACCGAGGATACCAACTATGGCTACACCTTC. Translation gives CASSDPGTEDTNYGYTF.

The gene calls are TRBV7-2 and TRBJ2-7; perhaps TRBD1 as D (5 bases). Germline loops: CDR1 SGHTA, CDR2 FQGNSA. The CDR3 sequence is 14 residues long. Trimming removed 7 bases at V and 5 bases at J, with 18 bases between. The CDR3 is CASNPTGPENEQYF. The CDR3 DNA reads TGTGCCAGCAACCCAACAGGCCCGGAGAACGAGCAGTACTTC.

This clone is medium-sized. The J gene is TRBJ1-4, the V gene TRBV27; D remains unclear. CDR3 length: 15 amino acids. CDR1 and CDR2 (germline): MNHEY, SMNVEV (reference sequence). The ends were cut back, 2 bases at V and 7 bases at J, with 14 bases in the middle. CDR3 sequence (DNA): TGTGCCAGCAGTTTAGGAGGGTCGTACGGTGAAAAACTGTTTTTT. Encoded protein: CASSLGGSYGEKLFF. Full variable domain (rest looked up from reference TRBV27 and TRBJ1-4): EAQVTQNPRYLITVTGKKLTVTCSQNMNHEYMSWYRQDPGLGLRQIYYSMNVEVTDKGDVPEGYKVSRKEKRNFPLILESPSPNQTSLYFCASSLGGSYGEKLFFGSGTQLSVL.